This T cell receptor beta chain appears in the sequencing data of a study of blood T cell repertoires in COVID-19. As for the study in general: The United States, Italy and Spain supplied acute and convalescent COVID-19 samples. Sources were T cells, B-cell-depleted T cells, or PBMCs; the material itself was cDNA or gDNA.

This clone was counted once. There are 11 residues in the CDR3. With 11 bases removed from V and 7 bases from J, the gap between germline ends came to 15 bases. Germline V gene sequence: CDR1 MNHNY, CDR2 SVGAGI (reference sequence). Original methodology: Reference gene primer amplification gave nucleated cell count estimates. Here immunoSEQ multiplex PCR was the method, and the copy in TCRdb shows in-frame clones only, minus some. D and trimming were read from the DNA, whereas the V and J calls and clone size are those reported in that table. In the table there are 100,000 or so clones, about 86% of which are singletons.

The specimen sequenced was peripheral blood. The TCR originated in a woman in her sixties or seventies in a cohort sampled during active or convalescent COVID-19. V gene TRBV6-6 combines with J gene TRBJ2-7; no clear D gene. Here the CDR3 DNA reads TGTGCCGCCTCACAGTTCGAGGAGCAGTACTTC. Its translation: CAASQFEEQYF.